What follows are 5 T cell receptor beta chains derived from one specimen sequenced in a study of cytomegalovirus exposure and HLA in healthy donors (dated by TCRdb to about 2017). The receptor library was made with the immunoSEQ multiplex PCR assay. TCRdb stores this immuneACCESS table with in-frame sequences only. Part of the clones is absent; in the studies checked, under half of the shortfall reflects unresolved V genes, and no reason is known for the rest. The sample table records a few hundred thousand clones; around 87% of these occur just once. The ten largest clones represent about 0.36% of the sample. Sequenced input: PBMCs. All receptors derive from a woman under 30 in good health and CMV-seronegative.

DNA of the CDR3: TGTGCCAGCAGAACGGGACAGGCCGTCACCGGGGAGCTGTTTTTT. It is translated as CASRTGQAVTGELFF. V is TRBV28 and J is TRBJ2-2, with 8 positions matching TRBD1. CDR3 length: 15 amino acids. Germline loops: CDR1 MDHEN, CDR2 SYDVKM. V shed 6 bases and J 4 bases; nucleotides not matched to a gene: 7.

This clone showed up just once. CDR3 amino acids: CASLGGPNYGYTF. The CDR3 nucleotides read TGTGCCAGTCTAGGGGGACCCAACTATGGCTACACCTTC. This chain links TRBV19 with TRBJ1-2; TRBD1 might be the D (6 bases). Deletions cut 8 bases from V and 2 bases from J, with 12 bases between. Germline assignment: CDR1 LNHDA and CDR2 SQIVND (reference sequence). The CDR3 is made up of 13 amino acids.

This rearrangement joins TRBV4-3 to TRBJ1-5; D gene ambiguous. The V gene lost 0 bases and the J gene lost 5 bases, with 8 bases spanning the gap. CDR1 is LGHNA, CDR2 YSLEER, per germline. CDR3 length equals 14 residues. The CDR3 DNA is TGCGCCAGCAGCCAAGAGCGTGGGCATCAGCCCCAGCATTTT. It translates to CASSQERGHQPQHF.

V and J are TRBV10-2 and TRBJ2-3; 7 bases map to TRBD1. The germline V gene encodes CDR1 WSHSY and CDR2 SAAADI. The CDR3 contains 16 residues. With V trimmed by 3 bases and J by 6 bases, 12 bases remained unmatched. Here the CDR3 reads CASSEEAGGKVDTQYF. The CDR3, as DNA: TGCGCCAGCAGTGAAGAGGCAGGGGGTAAGGTTGATACGCAGTATTTT.

The chain links TRBV11-3 to TRBJ2-7, with D tentatively TRBD2 (5 bases). Deletions cut 2 bases from V and 4 bases from J, with 21 bases between. Germline V gives CDR1 SGHNT, CDR2 YENEEA. CDR3 length: 17 amino acids. CDR3 protein: CASSLRTYSEGIYEQYF. Here the CDR3 DNA reads TGTGCCAGCAGCTTACGTACGTACAGTGAGGGAATATACGAGCAGTACTTC.